This T cell receptor (beta chain) was captured by sequencing in a study of T cell repertoires in cytomegalovirus infection. Study-level background: Indicated by public TCR beta signatures were CMV infection and matching HLA type.

TCRdb re-called the reads through MiXCR, storing one row per CDR3 protein. The sample has roughly 320,000 distinct CDR3 sequences, approximately 8.9% seen once; the top ten hold approximately 2.3%. This clonotype was seen a handful of times. Antigen: not known. Overall study findings and caveats: CMV carriers with the relevant HLA were identified by cumulative public TCR beta family frequency.

This CDR3 comprises 15 residues. Germline V gives CDR1 DFQATT, CDR2 SNEGSKA (reference sequence). After removal of 4 bases from V and 1 base from J, the junction contained 4 bases not matched to a gene. The sample comprised PBMCs. This sequence joins TRBV20-1 and TRBJ2-1; 10 bases map to TRBD2. The TCR comes from a human donor in good health (CMV status not recorded). Some clones in this sample may be carry-over from other donors' samples. The DNA for the CDR3 is TGCAGTGCTACGTTAGCGGGGGGTTCCTACAATGAGCAGTTCTTC. Encoded protein: CSATLAGGSYNEQFF.